This is a list of T cell receptor beta chains from one sample in a study of identifying expanded T cells in peripheral blood. Some clones are missing from TCRdb's copy, which holds only in-frame ones; the method was immunoSEQ multiplex PCR. The table shows about 78,000 clones, with about four fifths occurring only once. The sample taken for sequencing was blood. The receptors shown here come from a person aged 18-70 years in good health. Both conserved end residues are part of each CDR3. The D gene is left open where the match is weak. Size tells how often a clone was seen (once, few, many) or the class of an expanded clone, and some rows leave it out.

>TRBJ2-3|once|TRBD1|TRBV25-1
TGTGCCAGCAGTGAAGGGACAGGGGTACCGACAGATACGCAGTATTTT
CASSEGTGVPTDTQYF
>TRBJ1-6|NA|NA|TRBV25-1
TGTGCCAGCTGCCAAAGCTCCTATAATTCACCCCTCCACTTT
CASCQSSYNSPLHF
>TRBJ1-1|NA|NA|TRBV28
TGTGCCAGCAGCATCCCTGGGTTCATGAACACTGAAGCTTTCTTT
CASSIPGFMNTEAFF
>TRBJ2-7|few|NA|TRBV10-1
TGCGCCAGCAGTGGACCCTACGAGCAGTACTTC
CASSGPYEQYF
>TRBJ2-1|few|TRBD2|TRBV7-3
TGTGCCAGCAGCTTTCGGGGGGAGGTTGGTGAGCAGTTCTTC
CASSFRGEVGEQFF
>TRBJ2-7|NA|NA|TRBV6-5
TGTGCCAGCAGGGGGAGTGGGACCTTAGCCTACGAGCAGTACTTC
CASRGSGTLAYEQYF
>TRBJ2-7|NA|NA|TRBV28
TGTGCCAGCAGTTTCTCAACCTACGAGCAGTACTTC
CASSFSTYEQYF
>TRBJ1-1|NA|NA|TRBV19
TGTGCCAGTAGTATGGCCACCGAGAACACTGAAGCTTTCTTT
CASSMATENTEAFF
>TRBJ1-4|NA|NA|TRBV7-9
TGTGCCAGCAGTCAAGGTTGGCAGGGAGGTCATGAAAAACTGTTTTTT
CASSQGWQGGHEKLFF
>TRBJ1-1|NA|NA|TRBV6-5
TGTGCCAGCAGTTACTCAGGGGAGGGGGACACTGAAGCTTTCTTT
CASSYSGEGDTEAFF
>TRBJ1-2|NA|NA|TRBV6-5
TGTGCCAGCAGTTACTCGATCGTGGCCCAAGGCTACACCTTC
CASSYSIVAQGYTF
>TRBJ2-2|NA|NA|TRBV5-1
TGCGCCAGCAGCTCGGACGGGAACACCGGGGAGCTGTTTTTT
CASSSDGNTGELFF
>TRBJ2-2|NA|NA|TRBV27
TGTGCCAGCAGGGTCGGTGGCAACACCGGGGAGCTGTTTTTT
CASRVGGNTGELFF
>TRBJ1-5|NA|NA|TRBV19
TGTGCCAGTAGTATGAACAGGGATGGGGTTTATAGCAATCAGCCCCAGCATTTT
CASSMNRDGVYSNQPQHF
>TRBJ2-3|NA|NA|TRBV6-6
TGTGCCAGCAGTTATGGGGCAGGGATGGGAGATACGCAGTATTTT
CASSYGAGMGDTQYF
>TRBJ2-5|once|TRBD1|TRBV7-9
TGTGCCAGCAGCGACAACCGGGACAGGGTACTGGAGACCCAGTACTTC
CASSDNRDRVLETQYF
>TRBJ1-5|NA|NA|TRBV19
TGTGCCAGTAGTTTTCGCCCGGTGGGTCAGCCCCAGCATTTT
CASSFRPVGQPQHF
>TRBJ2-2|NA|NA|TRBV6-5
TGTGCCAGCAGTTACTCCGGCGGAGGGGAGCTGTTTTTT
CASSYSGGGELFF
>TRBJ2-1|NA|TRBD2|TRBV11-3
TGTGCCAGCAGCTGGGGGGGCAATGAGCAGTTCTTC
CASSWGGNEQFF
>TRBJ2-3|NA|NA|TRBV9
TGTGCCAGCAGCGTAGGGAAGGGGTCTAACACAGATACGCAGTATTTT
CASSVGKGSNTDTQYF
>TRBJ2-2|NA|TRBD1|TRBV5-1
TGCGCCAGCAGCCAGTCTACAGGGGGACGCGTCGGGGAGCTGTTTTTT
CASSQSTGGRVGELFF
>TRBJ2-3|NA|NA|TRBV7-9
TGTGCCAGCAGCTTATCCCCGGACAGAACCCCCGGGGATACGCAGTATTTT
CASSLSPDRTPGDTQYF
>TRBJ1-4|NA|NA|TRBV30
TGTGCCTGGGGAGAGGGAACCTTTAATAATGAAAAACTGTTTTTT
CAWGEGTFNNEKLFF
>TRBJ1-5|NA|NA|TRBV2
TGTGCCAGCAGGGCGGACCCGAACCCCTATAGCAATCAGCCCCAGCATTTT
CASRADPNPYSNQPQHF